What follows is one T cell receptor beta chain and its context. Antigen: not known. The sample is drawn from a study of CD8+ T cells in alopecia areata. Study-level information: Scoring of severity for treated patients was based on percentage of affected scalp area.

Findings of the study overall: Scalp sample sequencing also detects resident alphabeta T cells of normal skin. Greater clonality was observed in lesional scalp samples, especially alopecia totalis/universalis, versus normal scalp.

Treatment specified: oral pan-JAK inhibitor, 5-10 mg twice daily. Lesional scalp tissue (obtained by punch biopsy) and peripheral blood were collected from alopecia areata patients. This CDR3 is 13 amino acids long. Between the trimmed V and J ends, which lost 1 base and 8 bases, there was a span of 6 bases. Per the germline V gene, CDR1 is SGHTA and CDR2 is FQGTGA. Sequencing templates came from extracted RNA that was reverse transcribed into cDNA. Repertoires were generated with immunoSEQ multiplex PCR, while TCRdb's copy carries only in-frame clones and drops some. The data contain around 5,600 clones, 60% to 65% of them singletons.

This chain joins TRBV7-3 and TRBJ1-6, with D perhaps matching TRBD1 (5 bases). This clonotype originated in a human donor with alopecia areata. The sample here was skin, taken around week 34, from a patient treated with tofacitinib. CDR3 loop: CASSLRGDSPLHF. The CDR3 DNA reads as TGTGCCAGCAGCTTAAGGGGGGATTCACCCCTCCACTTT.